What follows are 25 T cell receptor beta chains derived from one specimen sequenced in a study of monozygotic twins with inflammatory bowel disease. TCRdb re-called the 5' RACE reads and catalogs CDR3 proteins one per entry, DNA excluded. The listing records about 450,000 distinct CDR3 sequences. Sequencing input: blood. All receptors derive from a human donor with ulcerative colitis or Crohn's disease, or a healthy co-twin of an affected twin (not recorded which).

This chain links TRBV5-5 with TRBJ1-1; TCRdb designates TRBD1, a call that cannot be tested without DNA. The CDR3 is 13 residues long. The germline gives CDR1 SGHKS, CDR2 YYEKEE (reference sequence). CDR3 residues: CASRLTGSTEAFF. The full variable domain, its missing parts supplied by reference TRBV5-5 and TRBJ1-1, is DAGVTQSPTHLIKTRGQQVTLRCSPISGHKSVSWYQQVLGQGPQFIFQYYEKEERGRGNFPDRFSARQFPNYSSELNVNALLLGDSALYLCASRLTGSTEAFFGQGTRLTVV.

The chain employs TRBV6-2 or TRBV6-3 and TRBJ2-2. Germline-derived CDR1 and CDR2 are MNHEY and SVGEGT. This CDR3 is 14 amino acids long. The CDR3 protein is CASSYRSNTGELFF.

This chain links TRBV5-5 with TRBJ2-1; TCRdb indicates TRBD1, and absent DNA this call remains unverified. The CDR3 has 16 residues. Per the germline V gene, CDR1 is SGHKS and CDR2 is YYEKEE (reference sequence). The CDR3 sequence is CASSLRGDTGYNEQFF. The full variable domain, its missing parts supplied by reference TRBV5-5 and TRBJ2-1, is DAGVTQSPTHLIKTRGQQVTLRCSPISGHKSVSWYQQVLGQGPQFIFQYYEKEERGRGNFPDRFSARQFPNYSSELNVNALLLGDSALYLCASSLRGDTGYNEQFFGPGTRLTVL.

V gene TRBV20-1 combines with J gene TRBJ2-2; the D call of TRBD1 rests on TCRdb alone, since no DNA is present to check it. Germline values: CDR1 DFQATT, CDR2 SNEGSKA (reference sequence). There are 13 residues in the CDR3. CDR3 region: CSATRENTGELFF.

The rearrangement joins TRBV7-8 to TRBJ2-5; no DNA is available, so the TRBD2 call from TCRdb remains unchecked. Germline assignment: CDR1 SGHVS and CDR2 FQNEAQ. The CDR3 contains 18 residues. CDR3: CASSLLLAGTSVGETQYF.

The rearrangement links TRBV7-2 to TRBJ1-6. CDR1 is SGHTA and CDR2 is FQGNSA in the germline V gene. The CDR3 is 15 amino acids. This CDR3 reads CASSLGRGGNSPLHF.

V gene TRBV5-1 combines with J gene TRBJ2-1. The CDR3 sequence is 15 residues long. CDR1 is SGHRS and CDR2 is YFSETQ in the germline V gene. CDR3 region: CASSVELSSYNEQFF.

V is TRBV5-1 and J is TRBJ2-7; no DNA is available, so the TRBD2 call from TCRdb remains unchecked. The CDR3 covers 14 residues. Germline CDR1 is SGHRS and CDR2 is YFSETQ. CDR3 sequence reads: CASSLMGEAYEQYF.

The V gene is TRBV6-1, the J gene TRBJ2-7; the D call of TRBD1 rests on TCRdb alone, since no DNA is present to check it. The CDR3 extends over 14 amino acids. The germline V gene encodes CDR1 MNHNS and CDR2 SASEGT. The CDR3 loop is CASSVRDGVFEQYF.

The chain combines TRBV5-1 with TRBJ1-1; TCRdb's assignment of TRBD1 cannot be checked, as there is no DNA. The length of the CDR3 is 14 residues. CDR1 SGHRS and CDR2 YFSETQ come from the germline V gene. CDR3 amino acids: CASSLTGGEAEAFF.

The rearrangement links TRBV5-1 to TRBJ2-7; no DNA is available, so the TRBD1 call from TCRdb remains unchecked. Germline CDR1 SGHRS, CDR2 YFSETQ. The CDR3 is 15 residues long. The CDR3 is CASSLTGQASYEQYF.

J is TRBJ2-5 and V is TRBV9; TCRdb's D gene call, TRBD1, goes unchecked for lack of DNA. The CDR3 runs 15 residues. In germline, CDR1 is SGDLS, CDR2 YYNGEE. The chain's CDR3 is CASSVAGTNQETQYF.

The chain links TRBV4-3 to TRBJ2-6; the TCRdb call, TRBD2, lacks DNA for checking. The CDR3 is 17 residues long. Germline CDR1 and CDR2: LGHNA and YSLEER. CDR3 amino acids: CASSQDLAGSGANVLTF.

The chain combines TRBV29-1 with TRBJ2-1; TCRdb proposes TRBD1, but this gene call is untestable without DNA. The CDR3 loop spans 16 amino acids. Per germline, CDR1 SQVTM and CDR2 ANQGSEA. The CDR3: CSVERDRGLFYNEQFF.

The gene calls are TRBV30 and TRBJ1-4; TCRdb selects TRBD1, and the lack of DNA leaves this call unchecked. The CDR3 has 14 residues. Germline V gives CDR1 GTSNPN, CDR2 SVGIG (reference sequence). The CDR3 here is CAWSSFPGTEKLFF.

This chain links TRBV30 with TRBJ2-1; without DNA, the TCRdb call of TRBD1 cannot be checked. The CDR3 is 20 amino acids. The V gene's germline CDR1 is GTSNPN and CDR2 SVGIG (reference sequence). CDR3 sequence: CAYLGPRTGALLSSYNEQFF.

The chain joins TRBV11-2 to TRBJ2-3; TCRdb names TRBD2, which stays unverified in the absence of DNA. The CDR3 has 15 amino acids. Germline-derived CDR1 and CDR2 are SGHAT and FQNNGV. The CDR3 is CASSFAGVGTDTQYF.

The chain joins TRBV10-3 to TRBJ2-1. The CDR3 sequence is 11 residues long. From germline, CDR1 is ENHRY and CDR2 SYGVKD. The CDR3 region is CAIGTYNEQFF.

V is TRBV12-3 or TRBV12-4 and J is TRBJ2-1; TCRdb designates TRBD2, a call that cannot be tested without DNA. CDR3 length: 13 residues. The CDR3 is CASSLREFNEQFF.

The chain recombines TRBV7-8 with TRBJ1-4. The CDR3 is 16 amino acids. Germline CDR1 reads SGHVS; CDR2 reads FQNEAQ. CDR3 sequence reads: CASSLKGYSANEKLFF.

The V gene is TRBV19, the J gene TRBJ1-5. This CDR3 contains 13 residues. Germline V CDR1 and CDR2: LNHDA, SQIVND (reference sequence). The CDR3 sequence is CASSILWSQPQHF.

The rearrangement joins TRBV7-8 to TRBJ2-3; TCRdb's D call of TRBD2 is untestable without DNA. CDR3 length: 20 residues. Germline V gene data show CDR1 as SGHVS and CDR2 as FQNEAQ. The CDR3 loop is CASSLATGLAGARSTDTQYF.

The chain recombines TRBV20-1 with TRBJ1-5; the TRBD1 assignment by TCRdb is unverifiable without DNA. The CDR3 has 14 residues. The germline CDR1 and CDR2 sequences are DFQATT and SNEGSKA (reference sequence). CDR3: CSARARGRNQPQHF.

The CDR3 loop reads CASSQTPPEAFF. The chain links TRBV25-1 to TRBJ1-1. Germline V gives CDR1 MGHDK, CDR2 SYGVNS. The CDR3 contains 12 residues.

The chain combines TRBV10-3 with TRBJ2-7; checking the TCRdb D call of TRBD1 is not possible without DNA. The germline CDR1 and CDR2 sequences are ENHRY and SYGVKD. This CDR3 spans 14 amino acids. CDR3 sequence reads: CAIGDPTGTYEQYF.